This T cell receptor beta chain was profiled in a study of OX40 agonist ivuxolimab in advanced cancers. Study summary: All patients had ivuxolimab intravenously every 2 weeks at 0.01 to 10 mg/kg. The study enrolled dose-escalation patients with hepatocellular carcinoma, melanoma, renal cell or head and neck cancer. Subjects had a mean age of around 60 years, with a range of about 23 to 79; more than 75% were male.

The method was immunoSEQ multiplex PCR; TCRdb's version includes in-frame clones alone and lacks a portion of them. The data contain around 100,000 clones, 90% to 97% of them singletons. This receptor was identified in an adult with an advanced solid tumor such as melanoma, head and neck, liver or kidney cancer. Sequenced here: CD4+ or CD8+ T cells sorted from blood, sampled in a trial of the OX40 agonist ivuxolimab.

The CDR3 loop reads CASSRPSGGTDTQYF. The CDR3 nucleotides are TGTGCCAGCAGCCGACCGAGCGGGGGCACAGATACGCAGTATTTT. The rearrangement uses TRBV7-9 and TRBJ2-3; 7 nucleotides agree with TRBD2. After removal of 5 bases from V and 1 base from J, the junction contained 6 bases not matched to a gene. The CDR3 consists of 15 residues. Germline V gives CDR1 SEHNR, CDR2 FQNEAQ (reference sequence).